These 32 T cell receptor beta chains were all obtained from the same sample, sequenced in a study of graft-versus-host responses after intestinal transplantation. Sequencing used immunoSEQ multiplex PCR; TCRdb keeps in-frame clones, though not all of them. The data hold over 100,000 clones, with 90% to 95% observed a single time. Antigens for these TCRs are unknown. This specimen consisted of unstimulated CD4+ T cells sorted from spleen or lymph node cells, obtained before intestinal transplant. The origin of the receptors is a human donor who received an intestinal transplant.

The table lists this clone with a few counts. Here the CDR3 DNA reads TGTGCCATCAATTTCGACCCGAACACTGAAGCTTTCTTT. It encodes CAINFDPNTEAFF. This chain links TRBV10-3 with TRBJ1-1; unclear D gene. CDR1 is ENHRY and CDR2 is SYGVKD in the germline V gene. Trimming took 7 bases from V and 1 from J, leaving 10 bases between them. This CDR3 spans 13 amino acids.

This chain connects TRBV6-5 to TRBJ2-7; D unclear. CDR3 length equals 11 residues. Germline V lookup: CDR1 MNHEY, CDR2 SVGAGI. V lost 8 bases and J lost 2, with 7 bases in between. The CDR3 loop is CASGSPYEQYF. CDR3 in DNA: TGTGCCAGCGGGTCCCCCTACGAGCAGTACTTC.

The chain combines TRBV7-3 with TRBJ2-1, with 8 bases identical to TRBD2. The CDR3 covers 16 residues. Germline CDR1 reads SGHTA; CDR2 reads FQGTGA. The J segment lost 3 bases and the V segment lost 5 bases, leaving 9 bases of the junction unmatched. CDR3 DNA sequence: TGTGCCAGCAGCCCCGCGGGGACTAGTCACTACAATGAGCAGTTCTTC. Amino acid sequence: CASSPAGTSHYNEQFF.

J is TRBJ2-5 and V is TRBV7-6; 8 bases are a match to TRBD1. The J call could be wrong; TRBJ2-7 is a better fit for the DNA end. This CDR3 contains 13 residues. Germline lookup yields CDR1 SGHVS and CDR2 FNYEAQ. Here the CDR3 DNA reads TGTGCCAGCAGACAAGGACAGGGCTACGAGCAGTACTTC. This translates into CASRQGQGYEQYF.

The chain carries TRBV29-1 and TRBJ2-7; D gene ambiguous. Per germline, CDR1 SQVTM and CDR2 ANQGSEA. Trimming removed 2 bases at V and 7 bases at J, with 15 bases between. The CDR3 is made up of 13 amino acids. The CDR3 DNA reads TGCAGCGTTGAACACTTGACTCGTGGTGAGCAGTACTTC. This encodes CSVEHLTRGEQYF.

J is TRBJ2-1 and V is TRBV25-1; 10 bases fit TRBD2. V dropped 6 bases and J dropped 8; count of bases not matched to a gene: 10. The CDR3 is 15 residues long. From germline, CDR1 is MGHDK and CDR2 SYGVNS. The CDR3, as DNA: TGTGCCAGCAGCGCTAGCGGGAGAGTCGTGGATGAGCAGTTCTTC. Encoded protein: CASSASGRVVDEQFF.

V usage is TRBV9 and J usage is TRBJ1-3, with D maybe TRBD1 (6 bases). The CDR3 spans 14 residues. The V end lost 3 bases, the J end lost 2 bases, and 9 bases lay between the germline ends. Germline V gene sequence: CDR1 SGDLS, CDR2 YYNGEE. This chain's CDR3 is CASSEGGPGNTIYF. The CDR3, as DNA: TGTGCCAGCAGCGAGGGGGGCCCTGGAAACACCATATATTTT. Drawing the rest from reference TRBV9 and TRBJ1-3, the complete variable domain is DSGVTQTPKHLITATGQRVTLRCSPRSGDLSVYWYQQSLDQGLQFLIQYYNGEERAKGNILERFSAQQFPDLHSELNLSSLELGDSALYFCASSEGGPGNTIYFGEGSWLTVV.

The chain combines TRBV30 with TRBJ1-3; no reliable D call. Germline V gene data show CDR1 as GTSNPN and CDR2 as SVGIG (reference sequence). The CDR3 contains 13 residues. V shed 3 bases and J shed 0 bases, with 6 bases lying between them. CDR3: CAWRRPSGNTIYF. CDR3 in DNA: TGTGCCTGGAGACGGCCCTCTGGAAACACCATATATTTT.

The chain has TRBV4-1 and TRBJ2-3; TRBD2 aligns across 15 bases. The CDR3 spans 18 residues. Germline V gives CDR1 MGHRA, CDR2 YSYEKL. Trimming took 1 base from V and 3 from J; bases not matched to a gene: 5. This CDR3 reads CASSQARTSGRATDTQYF. In DNA, the CDR3 is TGCGCCAGCAGCCAAGCTAGGACTAGCGGGAGGGCAACAGATACGCAGTATTTT.

The rearrangement links TRBV5-1 to TRBJ2-3; TRBD2 matches at 7 bases. Trimming at V came to 0 bases and at J to 2 bases, leaving 9 bases not matched to a gene. The CDR3 has 17 residues. The germline CDR1 and CDR2 sequences are SGHRS and YFSETQ. The CDR3 coding sequence is TGCGCCAGCAGCTTGGGACAGAGTAGCGGGCCCACAGATACGCAGTATTTT. Residues: CASSLGQSSGPTDTQYF.

The chain uses TRBV30 and TRBJ1-2, with TRBD1 identical over 8 bases. The CDR3 spans 13 residues. Germline V gene data show CDR1 as GTSNPN and CDR2 as SVGIG (reference sequence). Unmatched junction bases numbered 8, after V lost 6 bases and J lost 5 bases. CDR3 amino acids: CACRGRGRYGYTF. As DNA, the CDR3 is TGTGCCTGCCGGGGCAGGGGGCGTTATGGCTACACCTTC.

This CDR3 reads CARGDSSYPGANVLTF. CDR3 nucleotide sequence: TGTGCCAGGGGGGACAGTTCCTACCCTGGGGCCAACGTCCTGACTTTC. The J gene is TRBJ2-6, the V gene TRBV7-9, with 7 bases fitting TRBD1. Trimming removed 9 bases from V and 2 bases from J; junction bases left unmatched: 10. The CDR3 contains 16 residues. Per germline, CDR1 SEHNR and CDR2 FQNEAQ (reference sequence).

The chain combines TRBV2 with TRBJ1-2, with unresolved D. Germline V CDR1 and CDR2: SNHLY, FYNNEI. The V gene lost 4 bases and the J gene lost 7 bases, with 13 bases spanning the gap. The CDR3 extends over 13 amino acids. CDR3 nucleotide sequence: TGTGCCAGCAGTGCCTCTACTATTGGTGGCTACACCTTC. Its protein is CASSASTIGGYTF.

The rearrangement links TRBV18 to TRBJ1-5; unclear D gene. Trimming shortened V by 0 bases and J by 7 bases, and 4 bases separated the two germline ends. The CDR3 extends over 12 amino acids. CDR1 is KGHSH, CDR2 LQKENI, per germline. The CDR3 DNA reads as TGTGCCAGCTCACCACCCCCCCAGCCCCAGCATTTT. It yields the protein CASSPPPQPQHF.

This clone was picked up one time. The chain recombines TRBV28 with TRBJ2-1; 13 bases are shared with TRBD2. There are 14 residues in the CDR3. V was clipped by 5 bases and J by 9 bases; unmatched bases: 4. Germline CDR1 MDHEN, CDR2 SYDVKM. CDR3 DNA: TGTGCCAGCAGTCTCGGACTAGCGGGAGTTGAGCAGTTCTTC. Translated, it gives CASSLGLAGVEQFF.

The CDR3 DNA is TGTGCCAGCTCACCGCGCCTACAGGGAACAACCGTCTACGAGCAGTACTTC. It yields the protein CASSPRLQGTTVYEQYF. This sequence joins TRBV18 and TRBJ2-7, with D tentatively TRBD1 (6 bases). Germline CDR1 reads KGHSH; CDR2 reads LQKENI. Trimming cost V 3 bases and J 3 bases, with 21 bases left between them. The CDR3 loop spans 17 amino acids.

V and J are TRBV5-1 and TRBJ2-7; D not certain. The CDR3 has 14 residues. CDR1 and CDR2 (germline): SGHRS, YFSETQ. Trimming took 4 bases from V and 5 from J, leaving 16 bases between them. CDR3 loop: CASSPRVLGNEQYF. The CDR3 DNA reads TGCGCCAGCAGCCCCCGGGTCCTTGGGAACGAGCAGTACTTC.

The chain recombines TRBV5-3 with TRBJ1-5; 7 bases match TRBD1. TRBV5-3 is an open reading frame whose function is uncertain. V was pared by 4 bases and J by 4 bases, with 8 bases of the junction left unmatched. The CDR3 is 15 residues long. The CDR3 DNA reads as TGTGCCAGAAGCGCAACAGGGGAGAGAAATCAGCCCCAGCATTTT. Protein sequence: CARSATGERNQPQHF.

The chain links TRBV5-8 to TRBJ1-2; D is undetermined. V was cut by 7 bases and J by 4 bases, with 20 bases left in between. CDR3 length equals 15 residues. Germline lookup yields CDR1 SGHTS and CDR2 YDEGEE. The CDR3 protein is CASDLSPRKTYGYTF. CDR3 DNA: TGTGCCAGCGACCTGTCTCCACGAAAGACCTATGGCTACACCTTC.

The CDR3 loop is CAWSVIFTDTQYF. Written as DNA, the CDR3 is TGTGCCTGGAGTGTAATATTCACAGATACGCAGTATTTT. This chain uses TRBV30 with TRBJ2-3, with D unclear. V lost 0 bases, J lost 2 bases, and 6 bases lay in between. CDR3 length equals 13 residues. Germline lookup yields CDR1 GTSNPN and CDR2 SVGIG (reference sequence).

The CDR3 protein is CASAGTGPYEQYF. CDR3 in DNA: TGTGCCAGCGCGGGGACAGGGCCGTACGAGCAGTACTTC. The chain carries TRBV2 and TRBJ2-7, with 9 bases lining up with TRBD1. Trimming removed 8 bases from V and 4 bases from J; junction bases left unmatched: 6. Germline V gene lookup returns CDR1 SNHLY and CDR2 FYNNEI. The CDR3 totals 13 residues.

V is TRBV2 and J is TRBJ2-7, with D perhaps TRBD2 (7 bases). CDR1 SNHLY and CDR2 FYNNEI come from the germline V gene. The V end was cut by 6 bases, the J end by 3 bases, with 21 bases between. This CDR3 region has 16 residues. CDR3 sequence (DNA): TGTGCCAGCAGCGATTCGCCTTTGGGGGGGCTCTACGAGCAGTACTTC. Translating it yields CASSDSPLGGLYEQYF.

V usage is TRBV6-1 and J usage is TRBJ2-3; D is perhaps TRBD1 (6 bases). V gave up 4 bases and J gave up 6 bases, with 14 bases separating them. CDR1 and CDR2 from the germline V gene are MNHNS and SASEGT. This CDR3 spans 14 amino acids. CDR3 DNA: TGTGCCAGCAGTGCCGACAGGCTCCGGGATACGCAGTATTTT. Amino acids: CASSADRLRDTQYF.

To note about this clone: The limits of the CDR3 on the DNA are not certain, so only TCRdb's listed CDR3 is given. The CDR3 sequence is CASSTSGEAFF. V is TRBV27 and J is TRBJ1-1. Counting both end residues, the CDR3 totals 11 amino acids. Germline CDR1 reads MNHEY; CDR2 reads SMNVEV (reference sequence).

CDR3 DNA: TGTGCCAGCTCACCAGGGGTGGGGGCTGCAGACGACGAGCAGTACTTC. This sequence encodes CASSPGVGAADDEQYF. The chain uses TRBV18 and TRBJ2-7; D may be TRBD1 (6 bases). The CDR3 spans 16 residues. Between the trimmed V and J ends, which lost 2 bases and 5 bases, there was a span of 19 bases. Germline loops: CDR1 KGHSH, CDR2 LQKENI.

V and J are TRBV23-1 and TRBJ2-7; D is unresolved. TRBV23-1 has ORF status, its function being uncertain. CDR3 length: 16 residues. V dropped 4 bases and J dropped 2 bases, with 18 bases sitting between them. CDR3 sequence reads: CASSPRGPVGPYEQYF. CDR3 DNA sequence: TGCGCCAGCAGTCCCCGAGGTCCGGTGGGTCCCTACGAGCAGTACTTC.

The chain employs TRBV6-1 and TRBJ1-1; D gene unclear. The CDR3 consists of 11 residues. Germline lookup yields CDR1 MNHNS and CDR2 SASEGT. The V end lost 3 bases, the J end lost 4 bases, and 3 bases lay between the germline ends. In DNA form, the CDR3 reads TGTGCCAGCAGTGACAGCACTGAAGCTTTCTTT. This sequence encodes CASSDSTEAFF.

This chain connects TRBV5-1 to TRBJ2-1; possible D gene TRBD2, 5 bases. Trimming left V 2 bases short and J 8 bases short, with 11 bases between. Germline CDR1 SGHRS, CDR2 YFSETQ. This CDR3 spans 13 amino acids. The DNA for the CDR3 is TGCGCCAGCAGCTTTCGGGGTAACGATGAGCAGTTCTTC. This codes for CASSFRGNDEQFF. Full variable domain (outside the CDR3, taken from reference TRBV5-1 and TRBJ2-1): KAGVTQTPRYLIKTRGQQVTLSCSPISGHRSVSWYQQTPGQGLQFLFEYFSETQRNKGNFPGRFSGRQFSNSRSEMNVSTLELGDSALYLCASSFRGNDEQFFGPGTRLTVL.

The chain recombines TRBV25-1 with TRBJ2-1; 8 bases map to TRBD1. In germline, CDR1 is MGHDK, CDR2 SYGVNS. The CDR3 runs 15 residues. Trimming cost V 1 base and J 5 bases; bases outside gene matches: 4. The CDR3 DNA reads TGTGCCAGCAGTGAATCAGGGGGCGGAAACAATGAGCAGTTCTTC. This sequence encodes CASSESGGGNNEQFF.

The rearrangement joins TRBV7-8 to TRBJ2-3; maybe TRBD2 (5 bases). The ends were cut back, 1 base at V and 4 bases at J, with 9 bases in the middle. This CDR3 spans 14 amino acids. From germline, CDR1 is SGHVS and CDR2 FQNEAQ. The CDR3 loop is CASSLVGVADTQYF. The DNA for the CDR3 is TGTGCCAGCAGCTTAGTCGGGGTGGCAGATACGCAGTATTTT.

The chain combines TRBV5-1 with TRBJ2-3, with TRBD2 matching over 13 bases. In germline, CDR1 is SGHRS, CDR2 YFSETQ. The CDR3 is made up of 18 amino acids. The J segment lost 2 bases and the V segment lost 0 bases, leaving 6 bases of the junction unmatched. In DNA form, the CDR3 reads TGCGCCAGCAGCTTGGGGACTAGCGGGAGAGGTTTCACAGATACGCAGTATTTT. Amino acid sequence: CASSLGTSGRGFTDTQYF.

The gene calls are TRBV5-4 and TRBJ1-2; D is ambiguous. Trimming cost V 6 bases and J 6 bases, with 9 bases left between them. Germline-derived CDR1 and CDR2 are SGHNT and YYREEE (reference sequence). This CDR3 has 11 amino acids. The CDR3 DNA is TGTGCCAGCAACAACAAGGATGGCTACACCTTC. This gives the protein CASNNKDGYTF.